This passage covers 2 T cell receptor beta chains from one sample sequenced in a study of cytomegalovirus exposure and HLA in healthy donors. Primers: 60 Vbeta forward and 13 Jbeta reverse. TCRdb's table, derived via immunoSEQ multiplex PCR, lists solely in-frame clones and lacks some. The sample has some 160,000 clones; around 73% are singletons. Sequenced: PBMCs. Receptors were obtained from a male donor in good health and CMV-seronegative.

A remark on this clone: The junction differs from germline at one of its ends, possibly a read error. The chain links TRBV19 to TRBJ2-1, with a possible D match to TRBD2 (5 bases). CDR1 LNHDA and CDR2 SQIVND come from the germline V gene (reference sequence). This CDR3 has 16 residues. CDR3 in DNA: TGTGCCACTAGTTTTTCGGCGGGCATCTCCTACAATGAGCAGTTCTTC. Translating gives CATSFSAGISYNEQFF.

CDR3: CATLDGGRGNTEAFF. CDR3 nucleotides: TGTGCCACCTTAGACGGGGGGCGTGGGAACACTGAAGCTTTCTTT. The rearrangement links TRBV2 to TRBJ1-1; TRBD1 might be the D (6 bases). Trimming cost V 10 bases and J 1 base, with 19 bases left between them. CDR1 is SNHLY, CDR2 FYNNEI, per germline. This CDR3 contains 15 residues.